This T cell receptor (beta chain) stems from a study of T cells in Graves' hyperthyroidism and ophthalmopathy. Across the whole study: Blood was drawn when the patient was first diagnosed and still untreated.

Points from the study as a whole: Peripheral blood also featured most of the thyroid clonotypes expanded above 0.001. Ophthalmopathy was predicted by the model a median of approximately 6 months ahead of onset.

The J segment lost 6 bases and the V segment lost 2 bases, leaving 12 bases of the junction unmatched. This CDR3 is 15 amino acids long. The germline gives CDR1 DFQATT, CDR2 SNEGSKA (reference sequence). Participants, patients aged 18 to 65, had newly diagnosed hyperthyroidism with a duration under 2 months. Regarding this clonotype: As yet, its antigen is unknown.

It was RNA transcripts that yielded the amplified TCR beta CDR3 regions. The HTBI primer set was used in a first-round RT-PCR of the TCR CDR3. One entry per CDR3 protein, called by TCRdb with MiXCR from the multiplex PCR reads. The sample records about 400,000 distinct CDR3 sequences, around 14% being singletons. Sequenced: blood. This clonotype originated in a woman younger than 30 with Graves' hyperthyroidism that later progressed to Graves' ophthalmopathy. The chain employs TRBV20-1 and TRBJ2-7; TRBD1 agrees at 8 bases. The CDR3 DNA sequence: TGCAGTGCTAGACCCGTCGGACAGGGAGCCGCCGAGCAGTACTTC. As protein: CSARPVGQGAAEQYF.